Sequencing of this TCR beta chain was carried out in a study of monozygotic twins with inflammatory bowel disease (dated by TCRdb to between 2018 and 2021). Background for the entire study: In total, some 30 monozygotic twin pairs made up the full study: 19 Danish pairs, all IBD-discordant, plus nine German pairs, of which four were IBD-concordant and five were IBD-discordant. Disease-associated traits were sought mainly through comparisons between IBD patients and their genetically identical healthy co-twins within discordant pairs. Each individual had, on average, about 151 000 unique TCRalpha sequences and 181 000 unique TCRbeta sequences available for analysis. Broader findings and caveats from the paper: No single strong signal or clonotype linked to IBD turned up in the results, so the idea that one exists was not supported. Differing immunosuppressive treatments among patients may have added background noise and inter-individual variability to the repertoires. TCRbeta repertoire diversity, by inverse Simpson index, was decreased in IBD patients compared with their healthy co-twins. No difference in repertoire similarity was observed between concordant and discordant twins, possibly owing to limited statistical power. The analysis was unable to tell apart different T cell subtypes. Compared with healthy twins, IBD patients had fewer clonotypes in common with other individuals, a difference most pronounced in patients showing signs of disease activity.

Library preparation was by 5' RACE. The input for every TCR library was 3,500 to 4,500 ng of total RNA. For each sample, cDNA synthesis with SMARTScribe reverse transcriptase was split into eight separate reactions. During cDNA synthesis, template switching introduced unique molecular identifiers that contained a 6-nucleotide sample barcode. TCRalpha and TCRbeta cDNA was amplified in two nested PCRs of around 15 and 9 cycles, and bead purification was carried out after each PCR. Before amplification, the cDNA was treated with uracil DNA-glycosylase and purified using the QIAquick PCR purification kit. The second PCR added Illumina TruSeq-compatible adapters along with sample-specific barcodes. TapeStation and Qubit were used to check library quality and concentration, and 5 ng of each library was pooled. Pooled libraries were sequenced on an Illumina HiSeq2500 single-index Rapid Run with 2 x 100 bp reads and custom sequencing primers. Under the source paper's analysis protocol: PCR and sequencing errors were corrected by UMI-based consensus assembly using MiGEC version 1.2.6. MiXCR version 2.1.1 handled V(D)J alignment, clonotype assembly and CDR3 extraction. Normalisation of gene usage, clonotype sharing and MAIT/NKT TCR abundance was achieved by analysing the top 1000, 10 000 and 20 000 clonotypes per sample. After downsampling to 27 000 UMIs, diversity was calculated as the inverse Simpson index using the vegan R package. Statistical testing used paired Mann-Whitney U tests on the discordant twin pairs and applied Benjamini-Hochberg correction for multiple testing. Reads reprocessed by TCRdb are summarized as one entry per CDR3 protein sequence, and DNA is absent. TCRdb, not the authors, supplied the V and J calls. For this sample, the table gives 300,000 to 400,000 distinct CDR3 sequences. Jointly, the top ten make up 2% to 2.5% of the sample.

From each donor, a roughly 2.5 ml peripheral blood sample was collected into PAXgene tubes and stored at -80 degrees C. Without any T cell sorting, total RNA was extracted from whole blood using the PAXgene blood miRNA kit on an automated QIAcube. Deep TCRalpha and TCRbeta repertoire profiling with unique molecular barcoding was performed on peripheral blood of monozygotic twin pairs concordant or discordant for inflammatory bowel disease. Smoking habits were recorded for all twin pairs, and individuals were classified as current, former or never smokers. A remark on this clonotype: Its antigen specificity is not known.

Sequenced input: blood. The source of this sequence is a human donor with ulcerative colitis or Crohn's disease, or a healthy co-twin of an affected twin (not recorded which).

CDR3 protein: CSARDTGSGANVLTF. This chain joins TRBV20-1 to TRBJ2-6. The germline V gene encodes CDR1 DFQATT and CDR2 SNEGSKA (reference sequence). The CDR3 goes from the cysteine to the phenylalanine over 15 residues. Only the protein is available.